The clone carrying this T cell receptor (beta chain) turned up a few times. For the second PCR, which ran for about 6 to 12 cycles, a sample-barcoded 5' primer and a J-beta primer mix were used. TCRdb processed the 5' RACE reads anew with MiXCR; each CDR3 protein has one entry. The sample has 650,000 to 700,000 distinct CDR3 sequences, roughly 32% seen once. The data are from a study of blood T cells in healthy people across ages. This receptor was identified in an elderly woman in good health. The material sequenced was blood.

This CDR3 reads CSASSDRNTEAFF. CDR3 bases: TGCAGTGCGTCCTCAGACAGGAACACTGAAGCTTTCTTT. This rearrangement joins TRBV20-1 to TRBJ1-1, with a possible D match to TRBD1 (5 bases). Deletions cut 6 bases from V and 1 base from J, with 12 bases between. Germline CDR1 and CDR2: DFQATT and SNEGSKA (reference sequence). The CDR3 is 13 residues long.